The next 19 T cell receptor beta chains were all read from a single sample in a study of patients and donors after allogeneic stem cell transplantation. One entry per CDR3 protein, called by TCRdb with MiXCR from the RT-PCR reads. This sample yields 900,000 to 1,000,000 distinct CDR3 sequences, of which 15% to 20% are seen a single time; 6% belongs to the top ten. Specimen: blood, either unsorted or a sorted T cell fraction (not recorded which). These receptors all come from a human donor who was either an allogeneic HSCT recipient or a stem cell or donor lymphocyte infusion donor (not recorded which). It is not recorded whose cells these are; they may come from a transplant donor.

This clonotype came up a few times. J is TRBJ1-1 and V is TRBV20-1; 7 bases are shared with TRBD1. The CDR3 spans 14 residues. Germline assignment: CDR1 DFQATT and CDR2 SNEGSKA (reference sequence). V lost 5 bases, J lost 0 bases, and 6 bases stayed unmatched. The CDR3 spells CSAARTGLNTEAFF. The CDR3 nucleotides are TGCAGTGCTGCCCGGACAGGATTGAACACTGAAGCTTTCTTT.

The table lists this clonotype with a count of one. The V and J genes are TRBV19 and TRBJ2-3; D gene uncertain. V lost 5 bases and J 7 bases, leaving 10 bases between the germline ends. CDR3 length equals 12 residues. Germline V gene data show CDR1 as LNHDA and CDR2 as SQIVND (reference sequence). This CDR3 reads CASSLISNTQYF. In DNA form, the CDR3 reads TGTGCCAGTAGTCTGATCTCCAATACGCAGTATTTT.

This clonotype has only a few counts. This chain links TRBV4-1 with TRBJ2-1; possibly TRBD2 for D (6 bases). The CDR3 covers 17 residues. Trimming shortened V by 3 bases and J by 3 bases, and 18 bases separated the two germline ends. The V gene's germline CDR1 is MGHRA and CDR2 YSYEKL. CDR3 nucleotide sequence: TGCGCCAGCAGCCAGGGTGGTTCGGGGGTGAACTACAATGAGCAGTTCTTC. Its protein is CASSQGGSGVNYNEQFF.

This clonotype was seen repeatedly, ten times or more. V usage is TRBV10-3 and J usage is TRBJ2-7, with TRBD1 matching 8 bases. After removal of 4 bases from V and 5 bases from J, the junction contained 10 bases not matched to a gene. Germline assignment: CDR1 ENHRY and CDR2 SYGVKD. The CDR3 has 15 residues. In nucleotides, the CDR3 is TGTGCCATCAGTGGGACAGGGAGTATTCGGAACGAGCAGTACTTC. Translating it yields CAISGTGSIRNEQYF.

The CDR3 DNA reads as TGTGCCAGCAACGGTCGAGGTGACAATGAGCAGTTCTTC. This encodes CASNGRGDNEQFF. This chain joins TRBV2 and TRBJ2-1; D call uncertain. V gave up 7 bases and J gave up 5 bases, with 12 bases separating them. The CDR3 loop spans 13 amino acids. Germline V CDR1 and CDR2: SNHLY, FYNNEI.

This clonotype was seen a handful of times. The rearrangement joins TRBV27 to TRBJ2-2; TRBD2 matches 7 bases. Germline lookup yields CDR1 MNHEY and CDR2 SMNVEV (reference sequence). This CDR3 is 14 amino acids long. Trimming cost V 6 bases and J 6 bases; bases outside gene matches: 7. CDR3 sequence (DNA): TGTGCCAGCAGACTAGCGCCCGGGGCCGGGGAGCTGTTTTTT. Translating gives CASRLAPGAGELFF.

The CDR3 nucleotides read TGCAGCGTTATGACCGGAGGGCCCACTGAAGCTTTCTTT. This encodes CSVMTGGPTEAFF. This rearrangement joins TRBV29-1 to TRBJ1-1; no clear D gene. V lost 5 bases and J lost 4, with 14 bases in between. The germline CDR1 and CDR2 sequences are SQVTM and ANQGSEA. The CDR3 is 13 residues long.

The rearrangement links TRBV5-1 to TRBJ1-3; 7 bases line up with TRBD1. The CDR3 spans 16 residues. From germline, CDR1 is SGHRS and CDR2 YFSETQ. V lost 0 bases, J lost 4 bases, and 7 bases stayed unmatched. The CDR3 DNA reads as TGCGCCAGCAGCTTGGAGGACAGGACTGCCGGAAACACCATATATTTT. It codes for CASSLEDRTAGNTIYF. The entire variable domain, with the rest obtained from reference TRBV5-1 and TRBJ1-3, is as follows: KAGVTQTPRYLIKTRGQQVTLSCSPISGHRSVSWYQQTPGQGLQFLFEYFSETQRNKGNFPGRFSGRQFSNSRSEMNVSTLELGDSALYLCASSLEDRTAGNTIYFGEGSWLTVV.

The gene calls are TRBV5-5 and TRBJ2-5, with D maybe TRBD2 (6 bases). Germline CDR1 reads SGHKS; CDR2 reads YYEKEE (reference sequence). The CDR3 contains 15 residues. The V end lost 6 bases, the J end lost 7 bases, and 22 bases lay between the germline ends. The CDR3 nucleotides read TGTGCCAGCACCATCGGGGGTAGCACTAAGGCGACCCAGTACTTC. It translates to CASTIGGSTKATQYF.

In this sample, this clonotype turned up a few times. J is TRBJ2-1 and V is TRBV2; TRBD2 agrees at 12 bases. After removal of 3 bases from V and 4 bases from J, the junction contained 4 bases not matched to a gene. The CDR3 covers 16 residues. Germline CDR1 reads SNHLY; CDR2 reads FYNNEI. The CDR3 loop reads CASSERLAGEYNEQFF. CDR3 nucleotide sequence: TGTGCCAGCAGTGAGAGACTAGCGGGGGAGTACAATGAGCAGTTCTTC.

This clonotype was observed a few times. The chain recombines TRBV12-3 or TRBV12-4 with TRBJ2-2; D may be TRBD1 (5 bases). The V gene lost 2 bases and the J gene lost 1 base, with 26 bases spanning the gap. The CDR3 is 21 amino acids. This chain's CDR3 is CASSLSAHGQVKLLNTGELFF. In DNA, the CDR3 is TGTGCCAGCAGTTTAAGTGCCCACGGACAAGTCAAGCTCTTGAACACCGGGGAGCTGTTTTTT.

The gene calls are TRBV3-1 and TRBJ2-5; D gene unclear. V was clipped by 8 bases and J by 5 bases, with 9 bases between them. Germline lookup yields CDR1 LGHDT and CDR2 YNNKEL (reference sequence). The CDR3 has 11 residues. CDR3: CASEGLETQYF. The CDR3 DNA reads as TGTGCCAGCGAAGGGTTGGAGACCCAGTACTTC.

The J gene is TRBJ2-1, the V gene TRBV21-1; the D call TRBD2 from the table was never checked on the DNA. TRBV21-1 is a documented pseudogene. CDR3 size: 14 residues. The CDR3 DNA sequence: TGTGCCAGCAGCAAAGGGACTAGCTGTAATGAGCAGTTCTTC. This sequence encodes CASSKGTSCNEQFF.

This clonotype was recorded a few times. The chain is built from TRBV5-1 and TRBJ2-1; 9 bases are shared with TRBD1. The V gene's germline CDR1 is SGHRS and CDR2 YFSETQ. The trim removed 0 bases at V and 8 bases at J, leaving 9 bases unmatched. This CDR3 comprises 16 residues. CDR3 sequence: CASSLARDRVNDEQFF. The CDR3 DNA reads as TGCGCCAGCAGCTTGGCCAGGGACAGGGTAAACGATGAGCAGTTCTTC. Complete variable domain (other parts from reference TRBV5-1 and TRBJ2-1): KAGVTQTPRYLIKTRGQQVTLSCSPISGHRSVSWYQQTPGQGLQFLFEYFSETQRNKGNFPGRFSGRQFSNSRSEMNVSTLELGDSALYLCASSLARDRVNDEQFFGPGTRLTVL.

V is TRBV4-3 and J is TRBJ1-1; 8 nucleotides line up with TRBD1. The CDR3 is 15 amino acids. Germline trimming cut 2 bases from V and 5 bases from J; bases unmatched to any gene: 7. CDR1 is LGHNA, CDR2 YSLEER, per germline. The CDR3 spells CASSQTPDRVTEAFF. The CDR3 coding sequence is TGCGCCAGCAGCCAAACCCCGGACAGGGTAACTGAAGCTTTCTTT.

This clonotype was detected a few times. The chain carries TRBV5-8 and TRBJ2-7; D may be TRBD1 (5 bases). CDR1 is SGHTS and CDR2 is YDEGEE in the germline V gene. Trimming shortened V by 4 bases and J by 6 bases, and 17 bases separated the two germline ends. The CDR3 is 14 amino acids. The CDR3 DNA sequence: TGTGCCAGCAGCCAGCAGGGATTATTGGCCGAGCAGTACTTC. Protein: CASSQQGLLAEQYF. Looking up the rest from reference TRBV5-8 and TRBJ2-7 gives the full variable domain: EAGVTQSPTHLIKTRGQQATLRCSPISGHTSVYWYQQALGLGLQFLLWYDEGEERNRGNFPPRFSGRQFPNYSSELNVNALELEDSALYLCASSQQGLLAEQYFGPGTRLTVT.

In its sample, this clonotype was seen many times. The rearrangement links TRBV12-3 or TRBV12-4 to TRBJ1-5, with 10 bases identical to TRBD1. This CDR3 comprises 16 residues. Trimming cost V 5 bases and J 6 bases; bases outside gene matches: 10. The CDR3 bases are TGTGCCAGCAGTCCCCGGACAGGGGGGGTTGGTCAGCCCCAGCATTTT. Its protein product is CASSPRTGGVGQPQHF.

The chain joins TRBV24-1 to TRBJ2-3, with D possibly matching TRBD1 (5 bases). The CDR3 length is 15 residues. V lost 1 base and J lost 0, with 7 bases in between. Germline CDR1 is KGHDR and CDR2 is SFDVKD. This chain's CDR3 is CATSDFTGSTDTQYF. The CDR3 DNA reads as TGTGCCACCAGTGATTTCACAGGAAGCACAGATACGCAGTATTTT.

This sequence joins TRBV10-3 and TRBJ1-2; tentatively, D is TRBD1 (5 bases). V lost 4 bases to trimming and J lost 3 bases, with 12 bases between them. CDR1 is ENHRY, CDR2 SYGVKD, per germline. The CDR3 totals 14 residues. The CDR3 nucleotides read TGTGCCATCAGTGGAGTAGGGGTCGACTATGGCTACACCTTC. The encoded protein is CAISGVGVDYGYTF.